The 26 T cell receptor beta chains reported below all come from one sample, sequenced in a study of T cell changes during pregnancy in multiple sclerosis (dated by TCRdb to between 2018 and 2021). The receptor library was made with the immunoSEQ multiplex PCR assay. In its TCRdb copy, this immuneACCESS table keeps in-frame sequences only and misses some clones. Where compared with another copy, unresolved V genes explain less than half of these, and the others have no known cause. The sample has 90,000 to 120,000 clones on record, around 93% of them singletons. The ten biggest clones cover less than 0.9% of the sample. The starting material was peripheral blood, obtained in the third trimester of pregnancy. The receptors were sampled from a female donor in good health, enrolled as a control in a pregnancy study.

The rearrangement uses TRBV30 and TRBJ1-5, with D unclear. V was trimmed by 0 bases and J by 7 bases, leaving 7 bases between them. CDR1 is GTSNPN, CDR2 SVGIG, per germline (reference sequence). There are 12 residues in the CDR3. CDR3: CAWSVNSQPQHF. Here the CDR3 DNA reads TGTGCCTGGAGTGTCAACTCCCAGCCCCAGCATTTT.

This clone was observed a single time. The chain combines TRBV11-2 with TRBJ2-6; 7 bases fit TRBD1. Germline loops: CDR1 SGHAT, CDR2 FQNNGV. The trim removed 1 base at V and 8 bases at J, leaving 2 bases unmatched. This CDR3 is built from 14 residues. CDR3 loop: CASSLAGQTNVLTF. The DNA of the CDR3 is TGTGCCAGCAGCTTAGCGGGACAGACCAACGTCCTGACTTTC.

Here the CDR3 reads CASSPNRLELHEQYF. The CDR3 bases are TGTGCCAGCAGCCCTAACCGACTAGAACTCCACGAGCAGTACTTC. The chain recombines TRBV7-3 with TRBJ2-7; a possible D gene is TRBD2 (6 bases). The CDR3 is made up of 15 amino acids. The germline V gene encodes CDR1 SGHTA and CDR2 FQGTGA. Trimming left V 5 bases short and J 5 bases short, with 19 bases between.

The chain uses TRBV18 and TRBJ1-2; TRBD1 might be the D (6 bases). V lost 1 base and J lost 4, with 16 bases in between. CDR1 and CDR2 from the germline V gene are KGHSH and LQKENI. CDR3 size: 16 residues. The DNA for the CDR3 is TGTGCCAGCTCACCACTGACAGGCGACGATATCTATGGCTACACCTTC. Translated, it gives CASSPLTGDDIYGYTF.

V usage is TRBV4-3 and J usage is TRBJ2-7; 9 positions agree with TRBD1. The CDR3 is 15 residues long. V lost 1 base and J lost 4; bases outside the gene matches: 5. The germline V gene has CDR1 LGHNA and CDR2 YSLEER. The CDR3 region is CASSQGPGQGYEQYF. The DNA of the CDR3 is TGCGCCAGCAGCCAAGGGCCGGGACAGGGTTACGAGCAGTACTTC.

This clone was seen just once. This sequence joins TRBV5-4 and TRBJ1-1, with D possibly being TRBD1 (6 bases). CDR1 is SGHNT and CDR2 is YYREEE in the germline V gene (reference sequence). The CDR3 is made up of 14 amino acids. Trimming pared 3 bases from V and 2 bases from J, leaving 11 bases between. CDR3 sequence (DNA): TGTGCCAGCAGCTCGGACAGTTTTAACACTGAAGCTTTCTTT. Translating gives CASSSDSFNTEAFF.

This chain uses TRBV5-4 with TRBJ1-2; 8 positions match TRBD1. The CDR3 extends over 13 amino acids. CDR1 and CDR2 (germline): SGHNT, YYREEE (reference sequence). The J segment lost 4 bases and the V segment lost 3 bases, leaving 2 bases of the junction unmatched. DNA of the CDR3: TGTGCCAGCAGCTCACAGGGGGTCTATGGCTACACCTTC. Encoded protein: CASSSQGVYGYTF.

This clone appeared once. This rearrangement joins TRBV10-2 to TRBJ2-5, with 8 bases aligning to TRBD2. The CDR3 sequence is 17 residues long. The V gene's germline CDR1 is WSHSY and CDR2 SAAADI. The ends lost 4 bases at V and 4 bases at J; junction bases unmatched: 14. CDR3 sequence (DNA): TGCGCCAGCAGTGGGCCCAGGGCGAGCGGGGGATTAGAGACCCAGTACTTC. This translates into CASSGPRASGGLETQYF.

The rearrangement links TRBV7-2 to TRBJ1-4, with 9 bases aligning to TRBD1. The CDR3 loop spans 16 amino acids. J gave up 7 bases and V 4 bases, and 10 bases lay outside the gene matches. Germline values: CDR1 SGHTA, CDR2 FQGNSA. The CDR3 spells CASSSYLGTGFEKLFF. DNA of the CDR3: TGTGCCAGCAGCTCCTATTTGGGGACAGGGTTTGAAAAACTGTTTTTT.

This chain connects TRBV18 to TRBJ2-2; the D is unclear. V lost 2 bases and J lost 4, with 14 bases in between. The V gene's germline CDR1 is KGHSH and CDR2 LQKENI. The CDR3 contains 16 residues. DNA for the CDR3: TGTGCCAGCTCACCATCCACACAACAATCCACCGGGGAGCTGTTTTTT. Its protein product is CASSPSTQQSTGELFF.

V and J are TRBV6-5 and TRBJ1-1, with no clear D. CDR3 size: 15 residues. With 2 bases removed from V and 3 bases from J, the gap between germline ends came to 13 bases. The germline gives CDR1 MNHEY, CDR2 SVGAGI. The CDR3 loop reads CASSYDERPDTEAFF. The CDR3 DNA sequence: TGTGCCAGCAGTTACGATGAGAGGCCGGACACTGAAGCTTTCTTT.

J is TRBJ1-2 and V is TRBV30; 9 bases are a match to TRBD1. The V gene end was trimmed by 1 base and the J gene end by 7 bases; junction bases not matched to a gene: 7. This CDR3 region has 14 residues. Germline CDR1 reads GTSNPN; CDR2 reads SVGIG (reference sequence). The CDR3 nucleotides read TGTGCCTGGAGTGCAGACAGGGGGTCTCGTGGCTACACCTTC. This encodes CAWSADRGSRGYTF.

The chain carries TRBV7-9 and TRBJ1-1; 8 bases are shared with TRBD1. V trimming: 4 bases; J trimming: 1 base; junction bases outside the gene matches: 11. This CDR3 comprises 17 residues. Germline values: CDR1 SEHNR, CDR2 FQNEAQ (reference sequence). This CDR3 is CASSSTLHRGSNTEAFF. CDR3 sequence (DNA): TGTGCCAGCAGCTCAACTCTGCACAGGGGGTCGAACACTGAAGCTTTCTTT.

CDR3 protein: CASSALAGVTDTQYF. CDR3 bases: TGTGCCAGCAGTGCCCTAGCGGGGGTCACAGATACGCAGTATTTT. V usage is TRBV27 and J usage is TRBJ2-3; 10 nucleotides line up with TRBD2. This CDR3 contains 15 residues. V trimming: 5 bases; J trimming: 2 bases; junction bases outside the gene matches: 4. Germline CDR1 and CDR2: MNHEY and SMNVEV (reference sequence).

The chain recombines TRBV7-9 with TRBJ2-7; 7 bases are a match to TRBD1. Germline V gene data show CDR1 as SEHNR and CDR2 as FQNEAQ (reference sequence). The V gene end was trimmed by 3 bases and the J gene end by 5 bases; junction bases not matched to a gene: 10. This CDR3 contains 15 residues. Here the CDR3 DNA reads TGTGCCAGCAGCTTTTCAAGAGGGGGCATCAACGAGCAGTACTTC. Its translation is CASSFSRGGINEQYF. Variable domain in full (rest from reference TRBV7-9 and TRBJ2-7): DTGVSQNPRHKITKRGQNVTFRCDPISEHNRLYWYRQTLGQGPEFLTYFQNEAQLEKSRLLSDRFSAERPKGSFSTLEIQRTEQGDSAMYLCASSFSRGGINEQYFGPGTRLTVT.

CDR3 residues: CASSVRGGRETQYF. DNA of the CDR3: TGTGCCAGCAGCGTTAGGGGGGGCAGGGAGACCCAGTACTTC. J is TRBJ2-5 and V is TRBV9, with D possibly TRBD2 on 7 matching bases. V was pared by 2 bases and J by 5 bases, with 13 bases between. The CDR3 runs 14 residues. From germline, CDR1 is SGDLS and CDR2 YYNGEE.

CDR3 DNA: TGTGCCAGCAGCTTGGGGGACAGGAACACTGAAGCTTTCTTT. This codes for CASSLGDRNTEAFF. The chain joins TRBV5-4 to TRBJ1-1, with TRBD1 matching 7 bases. The CDR3 is 14 residues long. With 0 bases clipped from V and 1 base from J, the junction kept 0 bases outside the gene matches. CDR1 and CDR2 from the germline V gene are SGHNT and YYREEE (reference sequence).

The chain is built from TRBV4-2 and TRBJ2-5, with D maybe TRBD2 (5 bases). CDR3 length equals 12 residues. V was trimmed by 5 bases and J by 7 bases, leaving 11 bases between them. Per germline, CDR1 LGHNA and CDR2 YNFKEQ. The CDR3 DNA reads as TGTGCCAGCAGCGCCGACTACGGGACCCAGTACTTC. Protein product: CASSADYGTQYF.

The chain carries TRBV19 and TRBJ2-7, with a possible D match to TRBD1 (5 bases). Germline CDR1 LNHDA, CDR2 SQIVND (reference sequence). The CDR3 has 15 amino acids. V was cut by 2 bases and J by 1 base, with 12 bases left in between. CDR3 coding DNA: TGTGCCAGTAGTATACGACAGCAAAGTTCCTACGAGCAGTACTTC. Amino acids: CASSIRQQSSYEQYF.

The chain uses TRBV7-2 and TRBJ2-5, with a weak D call TRBD2 (6 bases). CDR3 size: 14 residues. V was trimmed by 1 base and J by 4 bases, leaving 10 bases between them. Looked up from germline, CDR1 is SGHTA and CDR2 is FQGNSA. In DNA form, the CDR3 reads TGTGCCAGCAGCTTAGGGGGGGTAATAGAGACCCAGTACTTC. Its protein is CASSLGGVIETQYF.

The chain is built from TRBV19 and TRBJ1-2, with D uncertain. This CDR3 comprises 10 residues. Germline lookup yields CDR1 LNHDA and CDR2 SQIVND (reference sequence). V was trimmed by 9 bases and J by 6 bases, leaving 8 bases between them. Here the CDR3 DNA reads TGTGCCAGCAAAGCGGATGGCTACACCTTC. This sequence encodes CASKADGYTF. Full variable domain (outside the CDR3, taken from reference TRBV19 and TRBJ1-2): DGGITQSPKYLFRKEGQNVTLSCEQNLNHDAMYWYRQDPGQGLRLIYYSQIVNDFQKGDIAEGYSVSREKKESFPLTVTSAQKNPTAFYLCASKADGYTFGSGTRLTVV.

The rearrangement joins TRBV2 to TRBJ2-3; 7 bases map to TRBD1. This CDR3 contains 15 residues. With V trimmed by 7 bases and J by 1 base, 8 bases remained unmatched. The germline V gene encodes CDR1 SNHLY and CDR2 FYNNEI. CDR3 amino acids: CASTIEGAGTDTQYF. CDR3 in DNA: TGTGCCAGCACAATCGAGGGGGCAGGCACAGATACGCAGTATTTT.

The J gene is TRBJ1-2, the V gene TRBV4-3, with D perhaps matching TRBD1 (6 bases). The CDR3 spans 15 residues. The V and J ends lost 3 bases and 5 bases respectively, with 16 bases between them. The germline V gene encodes CDR1 LGHNA and CDR2 YSLEER. Written as DNA, the CDR3 is TGCGCCAGCAGCCAGCTACAGGGTCAGAGATATGGCTACACCTTC. Translating it yields CASSQLQGQRYGYTF.

The chain is built from TRBV10-3 and TRBJ1-1; D gene uncertain. V gave up 0 bases and J gave up 4 bases, with 12 bases separating them. Germline CDR1 reads ENHRY; CDR2 reads SYGVKD. The CDR3 has 15 residues. The CDR3 DNA reads as TGTGCCATCAGTGAGTCGAGAACGGTGGTCACTGAAGCTTTCTTT. Its protein product is CAISESRTVVTEAFF.

The chain joins TRBV2 to TRBJ1-2, with a possible D match to TRBD1 (5 bases). The V and J ends lost 5 bases and 2 bases respectively, with 12 bases between them. The germline V gene has CDR1 SNHLY and CDR2 FYNNEI. The CDR3 loop spans 14 amino acids. CDR3 sequence reads: CASSSRQLNYGYTF. CDR3 in DNA: TGTGCCAGCAGTTCCCGACAGTTGAACTATGGCTACACCTTC.

This clone was detected only once. V gene TRBV5-6 combines with J gene TRBJ1-1; maybe TRBD1 (6 bases). The CDR3 sequence is 17 residues long. The germline CDR1 and CDR2 sequences are SGHDT and YYEEEE. V lost 6 bases and J 2 bases, leaving 23 bases between the germline ends. CDR3 sequence reads: CASTPYTGTKSNTEAFF. DNA for the CDR3: TGTGCCAGCACCCCTTACACAGGGACAAAATCTAACACTGAAGCTTTCTTT. Combining the CDR3 with reference TRBV5-6 and TRBJ1-1 gives the whole variable domain DAGVTQSPTHLIKTRGQQVTLRCSPKSGHDTVSWYQQALGQGPQFIFQYYEEEERQRGNFPDRFSGHQFPNYSSELNVNALLLGDSALYLCASTPYTGTKSNTEAFFGQGTRLTVV.